Following are 8 T cell receptor beta chains from one sample sequenced in a study of cytomegalovirus exposure and HLA in healthy donors. The PCR ran on 60 Vbeta and 13 Jbeta primers. Generated by immunoSEQ multiplex PCR, the TCRdb table keeps only in-frame clones and is missing some. Of around 150,000 clones in the sample, about 79% were seen once. Sequencing input: PBMCs. The source is a woman aged 50 to 65 in good health and CMV-seropositive.

With regard to this clone: An end of the junction differs from the germline gene, which may be a read error. The chain is built from TRBV19 and TRBJ2-1; D is uncertain. The CDR3 has 13 residues. The germline gives CDR1 LNHDA, CDR2 SQIVND (reference sequence). The CDR3 DNA reads TGTGCCAGTAGTATAGATGGGTACAGTGAGCAGTTCTTC. Residues: CASSIDGYSEQFF.

The chain has TRBV5-1 and TRBJ2-1; D perhaps matches TRBD2 (7 bases). Deletions cut 7 bases from V and 7 bases from J, with 15 bases between. The CDR3 runs to 13 residues. Looked up from germline, CDR1 is SGHRS and CDR2 is YFSETQ. CDR3 loop: CASGGAYLNEQFF. The CDR3 DNA follows: TGCGCCAGCGGGGGGGCGTATTTGAATGAGCAGTTCTTC.

V and J are TRBV6-1 and TRBJ2-3, with a possible D match to TRBD2 (5 bases). Germline-derived CDR1 and CDR2 are MNHNS and SASEGT. The V gene lost 2 bases and the J gene lost 0 bases, with 12 bases spanning the gap. This CDR3 is 16 amino acids long. CDR3: CASSELPAVSTDTQYF. In DNA form, the CDR3 reads TGTGCCAGCAGTGAACTACCAGCGGTTAGCACAGATACGCAGTATTTT.

CDR3 nucleotide sequence: TGTGCCATCCAACAGGGACCGGGGGGCTACACCTTC. It encodes CAIQQGPGGYTF. The chain employs TRBV10-3 and TRBJ1-2; possibly TRBD1 for D (6 bases). Germline loops: CDR1 ENHRY, CDR2 SYGVKD. The length of the CDR3 is 12 residues. The V end was cut by 8 bases, the J end by 8 bases, with 15 bases between.

The rearrangement uses TRBV2 and TRBJ1-1, with a weak D call TRBD1 (6 bases). This CDR3 is built from 15 residues. V was pared by 2 bases and J by 1 base, with 11 bases between. CDR1 is SNHLY, CDR2 FYNNEI, per germline. The CDR3 spells CASSEMGAGNTEAFF. The CDR3 coding sequence is TGTGCCAGCAGTGAAATGGGGGCAGGGAACACTGAAGCTTTCTTT.

V and J are TRBV5-6 and TRBJ2-3; 8 positions match TRBD1. The CDR3 has 15 residues. Looked up from germline, CDR1 is SGHDT and CDR2 is YYEEEE. The ends lost 5 bases at V and 3 bases at J; junction bases unmatched: 8. Here the CDR3 reads CASRPRGRATDTQYF. In nucleotides, the CDR3 is TGTGCCAGCAGGCCCAGGGGGCGAGCGACAGATACGCAGTATTTT. The variable domain in full, with the rest retrieved from reference TRBV5-6 and TRBJ2-3, is DAGVTQSPTHLIKTRGQQVTLRCSPKSGHDTVSWYQQALGQGPQFIFQYYEEEERQRGNFPDRFSGHQFPNYSSELNVNALLLGDSALYLCASRPRGRATDTQYFGPGTRLTVL.

The chain combines TRBV25-1 with TRBJ2-1, with 12 bases matching TRBD2. The germline V gene encodes CDR1 MGHDK and CDR2 SYGVNS. After removal of 6 bases from V and 5 bases from J, the junction contained 2 bases not matched to a gene. The CDR3 extends over 14 amino acids. The CDR3 DNA sequence: TGTGCCAGCAGGACTAGCGGGGGACACAATGAGCAGTTCTTC. Protein sequence: CASRTSGGHNEQFF.

V usage is TRBV10-2 and J usage is TRBJ2-5, with 8 bases fitting TRBD1. The CDR3 contains 13 residues. Per germline, CDR1 WSHSY and CDR2 SAAADI. The junction had 5 bases not matched to a gene; V was cut back by 6 bases and J by 5 bases. The CDR3 reads CASRTGVAETQYF. For the CDR3, the DNA is TGCGCCAGCAGGACAGGGGTTGCGGAGACCCAGTACTTC.